Listed below are T cell receptor beta chains from one sample, sequenced in a study of radiation and T cells in renal cell carcinoma. The repertoire was sequenced with immunoSEQ multiplex PCR; TCRdb's copy has only in-frame clones and lacks some. Of roughly 170,000 clones in the sample, about 87% are singletons; the top ten hold 10% to 12%. Sequences were derived from blood, sampled from a patient whose treatment included radiotherapy and nephrectomy. These receptor sequences come from a woman between 45 and 65 years old with renal cell carcinoma. Each CDR3 is given with its conserved first and last residue. D genes are given only for firm matches. Where a row states a size, it is once, few, many or the class of an expanded clone; other rows omit it.

CDR3 protein	CDR3 DNA	clone size	J gene	V gene	D gene
CSVIRGLGTEAFF	TGCAGCGTAATCCGGGGGCTTGGGACTGAAGCTTTCTTT	NA	TRBJ1-1	TRBV29-1	NA
CASSYQGTETQYF	TGTGCCAGTAGTTACCAGGGGACGGAGACCCAGTACTTC	NA	TRBJ2-5	TRBV19	NA
CASQGPMNTEAFF	TGTGCCAGCCAGGGACCTATGAACACTGAAGCTTTCTTT	NA	TRBJ1-1	TRBV2	NA
CASSAALAATSGYNEQFF	TGTGCCAGCAGCGCCGCCTTGGCAGCGACTAGCGGGTACAATGAGCAGTTCTTC	NA	TRBJ2-1	TRBV9	TRBD2
CASSLEGDRGTGELFF	TGTGCCAGCAGCCTAGAGGGGGATCGGGGTACCGGGGAGCTGTTTTTT	NA	TRBJ2-2	TRBV9	NA
CASSEDSQGAPYEQYF	TGTGCCAGCAGTGAAGATTCACAGGGGGCACCCTACGAGCAGTACTTC	NA	TRBJ2-7	TRBV6-1	TRBD1
CASSGTSGGAGEQFF	TGTGCCAGCAGTGGGACTAGCGGGGGGGCGGGCGAGCAGTTCTTC	NA	TRBJ2-1	TRBV6-5	TRBD2
CASSPRTGSNYGYTF	TGTGCCAGCTCACCTAGGACAGGCTCTAACTATGGCTACACCTTC	NA	TRBJ1-2	TRBV18	TRBD1
CASSPGWLASNEQFF	TGTGCCAGCAGCCCGGGTTGGCTAGCGTCCAATGAGCAGTTCTTC	NA	TRBJ2-1	TRBV5-8	NA
CASSLRGPGSSGANVLTF	TGCGCCAGCAGCTTGAGGGGGCCCGGATCCTCTGGGGCCAACGTCCTGACTTTC	NA	TRBJ2-6	TRBV5-1	TRBD1
CASSSGTTDNEQFF	TGTGCCAGCAGTTCAGGAACTACCGACAATGAGCAGTTCTTC	NA	TRBJ2-1	TRBV6-5	NA
CASRHAWAGATEAFF	TGTGCCAGCAGACACGCCTGGGCGGGGGCCACTGAAGCTTTCTTT	NA	TRBJ1-1	TRBV2	NA
CATSRGTGGITDTQYF	TGTGCCACCAGCAGAGGGACAGGGGGCATCACAGATACGCAGTATTTT	NA	TRBJ2-3	TRBV15	TRBD1
CASSLGQGAYEQYF	TGTGCCAGCAGCTTAGGACAGGGGGCTTACGAGCAGTACTTC	NA	TRBJ2-7	TRBV7-2	TRBD1
CASSALPTSFSYEQYF	TGTGCCAGCAGTGCCCTTCCCACGTCCTTCTCCTACGAGCAGTACTTC	NA	TRBJ2-7	TRBV6-4	NA
CASSGGRNYGYTF	TGTGCCAGCAGTGGTGGCAGGAACTATGGCTACACCTTC	NA	TRBJ1-2	TRBV2	NA
CASSFPVLDQPQHF	TGTGCCAGTAGTTTCCCGGTCCTCGATCAGCCCCAGCATTTT	NA	TRBJ1-5	TRBV19	NA
CASSSSYNSPLHF	TGTGCCAGCAGCAGCTCCTATAATTCACCCCTCCACTTT	NA	TRBJ1-6	TRBV6-5	NA
CASSEGTVSNYGYTF	TGTGCCAGCAGTGAAGGGACAGTATCTAACTATGGCTACACCTTC	NA	TRBJ1-2	TRBV6-1	NA
CASSVGENTEAFF	TGCGCCAGCAGTGTAGGGGAGAACACTGAAGCTTTCTTT	NA	TRBJ1-1	TRBV10-2	NA
CASSLASGLSYNEQFF	TGTGCCAGCAGCTTGGCTTCGGGCCTCTCCTACAATGAGCAGTTCTTC	NA	TRBJ2-1	TRBV7-3	NA
CASSSNQAGNYGYTF	TGTGCCAGCAGCTCTAATCAGGCAGGCAACTATGGCTACACCTTC	once	TRBJ1-2	TRBV7-3	NA
CASRQGNTGELFF	TGTGCCAGCAGACAGGGGAACACCGGGGAGCTGTTTTTT	NA	TRBJ2-2	TRBV5-4	NA
CASSLGGSGANQETQYF	TGTGCCAGCAGCTTAGGGGGTAGCGGGGCAAACCAAGAGACCCAGTACTTC	NA	TRBJ2-5	TRBV7-2	TRBD2
CASGFGYEQYF	TGTGCTAGTGGTTTTGGGTACGAGCAGTACTTC	few	TRBJ2-7	TRBV12-5	NA
CASSSRDRWETQYF	TGTGCCAGTAGTAGCCGGGACCGTTGGGAGACCCAGTACTTC	NA	TRBJ2-5	TRBV19	NA
CASSLAGGAAGLGYNEQFF	TGCGCCAGCAGCTTGGCCGGTGGGGCTGCGGGACTAGGATACAATGAGCAGTTCTTC	NA	TRBJ2-1	TRBV5-1	TRBD2
CASSLAGANNEQFF	TGTGCCAGCAGCTTAGCGGGGGCAAACAATGAGCAGTTCTTC	NA	TRBJ2-1	TRBV7-3	NA
CASTSRGAYNEQFF	TGTGCCAGTACCTCCAGGGGGGCCTACAATGAGCAGTTCTTC	NA	TRBJ2-1	TRBV19	NA
CASSFPKHMNTEAFF	TGTGCCAGCAGCTTTCCGAAGCACATGAACACTGAAGCTTTCTTT	NA	TRBJ1-1	TRBV11-2	NA
CAWSVSGTRSNQPQHF	TGTGCCTGGAGTGTATCGGGGACACGAAGCAATCAGCCCCAGCATTTT	once	TRBJ1-5	TRBV30	NA
CASSAQGPENTIYF	TGTGCCAGCAGCGCTCAGGGTCCGGAAAACACCATATATTTT	once	TRBJ1-3	TRBV9	NA
CASSEGIVEQFF	TGCGCCAGCAGTGAAGGGATCGTTGAGCAGTTCTTC	few	TRBJ2-1	TRBV10-2	NA
CASTSGTSGGAGTDTQYF	TGTGCCAGCACCTCCGGGACTAGCGGGGGGGCAGGTACAGATACGCAGTATTTT	NA	TRBJ2-3	TRBV5-8	TRBD2
CASSLERAFSTDTQYF	TGCGCCAGCAGCTTGGAGAGGGCTTTTAGCACAGATACGCAGTATTTT	NA	TRBJ2-3	TRBV5-1	NA
CASLGDLGSPLHF	TGTGCCAGCCTAGGGGATTTGGGGTCACCCCTCCACTTT	NA	TRBJ1-6	TRBV19	NA
CASSRGTQRGYNEQFF	TGTGCCAGCAGCCGCGGCACCCAGCGGGGTTACAATGAGCAGTTCTTC	NA	TRBJ2-1	TRBV4-2	TRBD2
CASSQVGRATNTDTQYF	TGCGCCAGCAGCCAAGTCGGCAGGGCGACAAACACAGATACGCAGTATTTT	once	TRBJ2-3	TRBV4-1	NA
CASSYGQANYGYTF	TGTGCCAGCAGTTACGGGCAGGCTAACTATGGCTACACCTTC	NA	TRBJ1-2	TRBV6-6	NA
CAWKGSGRETQYF	TGTGCCTGGAAGGGATCGGGGAGAGAGACCCAGTACTTC	NA	TRBJ2-5	TRBV30	NA
CASSSWDRNSPLHF	TGTGCCAGCAGCTCATGGGACAGAAATTCACCCCTCCACTTT	NA	TRBJ1-6	TRBV5-6	TRBD1
CASSLVRAAGELFF	TGTGCCAGCAGCTTAGTGAGGGCGGCCGGGGAGCTGTTTTTT	few	TRBJ2-2	TRBV7-9	NA
CASGLTRADNSPLHF	TGTGCCAGCGGCCTGACGAGGGCAGATAATTCACCCCTCCACTTT	NA	TRBJ1-6	TRBV11-2	NA
CASSPGQGRGGQPQHF	TGTGCCAGTTCCCCGGGACAGGGAAGGGGAGGTCAGCCCCAGCATTTT	NA	TRBJ1-5	TRBV19	TRBD1
CASSLSGTNYGYTF	TGTGCCAGCAGTTTGTCAGGGACTAACTATGGCTACACCTTC	NA	TRBJ1-2	TRBV6-6	NA